These 18 T cell receptor beta chains were sequenced from one sample in a study of a mutant IDH1 vaccine in newly diagnosed glioma. Time point here: baseline, week 1 (first vaccination visit). Treatment in this sample: pre-vaccination baseline after standard-of-care therapy. Generated by immunoSEQ multiplex PCR, the TCRdb table keeps only in-frame clones and is missing some. The data show roughly 99,000 clones, around 90% seen once. This specimen consisted of PBMCs, obtained from a glioma patient treated with radiotherapy, temozolomide or both. Every receptor here comes from a woman aged 45-60 years with glioma.

The rearrangement links TRBV19 to TRBJ2-5, with TRBD1 matching over 8 bases. After removal of 5 bases from V and 2 bases from J, the junction contained 4 bases not matched to a gene. This CDR3 comprises 14 residues. Germline V gene lookup returns CDR1 LNHDA and CDR2 SQIVND (reference sequence). This chain's CDR3 is CASSDGTGQETQYF. The CDR3, as DNA: TGTGCCAGTAGTGACGGGACAGGACAAGAGACCCAGTACTTC.

The rearrangement joins TRBV30 to TRBJ1-4, with 9 bases lining up with TRBD1. V lost 1 base to trimming and J lost 8 bases; unmatched junction nucleotides: 8. The CDR3 is 15 residues long. Germline CDR1 GTSNPN, CDR2 SVGIG (reference sequence). CDR3 loop: CAWSAGQGINEKLFF. The CDR3 DNA is TGTGCCTGGAGTGCGGGACAGGGAATTAACGAAAAACTGTTTTTT.

The chain links TRBV6-5 to TRBJ2-3; 10 nucleotides line up with TRBD2. Germline assignment: CDR1 MNHEY and CDR2 SVGAGI. This CDR3 is 14 amino acids long. The J segment lost 5 bases and the V segment lost 4 bases, leaving 3 bases of the junction unmatched. In DNA form, the CDR3 reads TGTGCCAGCAGTTTAGCGGGAGGTGGAGATACGCAGTATTTT. Amino acids: CASSLAGGGDTQYF.

The CDR3 DNA follows: TGTGCCAGCAGCCCGACAGACTCTGGAAACACCATATATTTT. Translating it yields CASSPTDSGNTIYF. The chain joins TRBV11-1 to TRBJ1-3; D is possibly TRBD1 (5 bases). Trimming left V 5 bases short and J 0 bases short, with 8 bases between. Looked up from germline, CDR1 is SGHAT and CDR2 is FQDESV (reference sequence). The CDR3 is made up of 14 amino acids.

This chain uses TRBV7-8 with TRBJ2-1; D may be TRBD1 or TRBD2 (5 bases each). The germline V and J ends were trimmed by 1 base and 4 bases, with 23 bases remaining between them. Germline V CDR1 and CDR2: SGHVS, FQNEAQ. The CDR3 length is 19 residues. The CDR3 protein is CASSLVVGAGTSAYNEQFF. CDR3 nucleotides: TGTGCCAGCAGCTTAGTGGTAGGGGCCGGGACCTCAGCTTACAATGAGCAGTTCTTC.

The V gene is TRBV10-1, the J gene TRBJ2-3; D remains unclear. This CDR3 has 11 residues. In germline, CDR1 is WNHNN, CDR2 SYGVQD (reference sequence). Trimming left V 5 bases short and J 2 bases short, with 2 bases between. CDR3 DNA sequence: TGCGCCAGCAGTAACACAGATACGCAGTATTTT. It specifies CASSNTDTQYF.

The gene calls are TRBV27 and TRBJ2-7, with D possibly matching TRBD1 (5 bases). V was trimmed by 6 bases and J by 0 bases, leaving 12 bases between them. The CDR3 totals 14 residues. Germline V gene data show CDR1 as MNHEY and CDR2 as SMNVEV (reference sequence). The CDR3 spells CASSLDSRSYEQYF. The CDR3 bases are TGTGCCAGCAGCCTTGACAGTCGCTCCTACGAGCAGTACTTC.

This rearrangement joins TRBV5-8 to TRBJ1-3; D gene uncertain. Germline V gene sequence: CDR1 SGHTS, CDR2 YDEGEE. There are 12 residues in the CDR3. Trimming left V 2 bases short and J 5 bases short, with 5 bases between. The CDR3 loop reads CASSFERNTIYF. The CDR3 DNA follows: TGTGCCAGCAGCTTTGAGAGAAACACCATATATTTT.

The rearrangement uses TRBV6-1 and TRBJ1-6; 11 positions match TRBD1. This CDR3 comprises 13 residues. Trimming took 10 bases from V and 10 from J; bases not matched to a gene: 6. Germline CDR1 is MNHNS and CDR2 is SASEGT. The CDR3 DNA follows: TGTGCCACCTTGGGGACAGGGGGATCACCCCTCCACTTT. This translates into CATLGTGGSPLHF.

This chain connects TRBV7-8 to TRBJ2-1; TRBD1 agrees at 10 bases. J lost 6 bases, V lost 5 bases, and 4 bases had no gene match. The CDR3 length is 14 residues. Germline CDR1 SGHVS, CDR2 FQNEAQ. This chain's CDR3 is CASSRDRGFNEQFF. For the CDR3, the DNA is TGTGCCAGCAGCCGGGACAGGGGATTCAATGAGCAGTTCTTC.

The CDR3 is CASRWASGSGDTQYF. The CDR3, as DNA: TGTGCCAGCAGGTGGGCTAGCGGGAGTGGGGATACGCAGTATTTT. This rearrangement joins TRBV2 to TRBJ2-3; 10 positions agree with TRBD2. The germline gives CDR1 SNHLY, CDR2 FYNNEI. V trimming: 6 bases; J trimming: 6 bases; junction bases outside the gene matches: 9. This CDR3 has 15 residues.

V usage is TRBV19 and J usage is TRBJ2-2; D gene ambiguous. The CDR3 covers 14 residues. Trimming took 4 bases from V and 4 from J, leaving 10 bases between them. Looked up from germline, CDR1 is LNHDA and CDR2 is SQIVND (reference sequence). The CDR3 nucleotides are TGTGCCAGTAGTAAAGGGCAGCTCACCGGGGAGCTGTTTTTT. Translation gives CASSKGQLTGELFF.

This chain connects TRBV15 to TRBJ1-4; D is uncertain. Deletions cut 0 bases from V and 5 bases from J, with 7 bases between. The CDR3 covers 14 residues. The germline V gene encodes CDR1 LNHNV and CDR2 YYDKDF (reference sequence). In DNA form, the CDR3 reads TGTGCCACCAGCAGAGATGTAGGAAATGAAAAACTGTTTTTT. It specifies CATSRDVGNEKLFF. The whole variable domain, filled in from reference TRBV15 and TRBJ1-4, reads DAMVIQNPRYQVTQFGKPVTLSCSQTLNHNVMYWYQQKSSQAPKLLFHYYDKDFNNEADTPDNFQSRRPNTSFCFLDIRSPGLGDTAMYLCATSRDVGNEKLFFGSGTQLSVL.

The genes are TRBV9 and TRBJ2-2; TRBD1 aligns across 9 bases. V shed 3 bases and J 7 bases; nucleotides not matched to a gene: 7. CDR1 is SGDLS and CDR2 is YYNGEE in the germline V gene. This CDR3 contains 15 residues. The CDR3 nucleotides read TGTGCCAGCAGCGAACAGGGGGCGCTGGTCGGGGAGCTGTTTTTT. It yields the protein CASSEQGALVGELFF.

The chain recombines TRBV28 with TRBJ2-7; the D gene is possibly TRBD1 (5 bases). Between the trimmed V and J ends, which lost 3 bases and 3 bases, there was a span of 18 bases. CDR1 and CDR2 (germline): MDHEN, SYDVKM. CDR3 length: 16 residues. The CDR3 loop reads CASSLGSTAKGYEQYF. CDR3 coding DNA: TGTGCCAGCAGTTTGGGGTCGACAGCGAAGGGCTACGAGCAGTACTTC.

This clone appeared once. The chain employs TRBV7-8 and TRBJ1-1, with D possibly being TRBD1 (6 bases). CDR1 and CDR2 from the germline V gene are SGHVS and FQNEAQ. CDR3 length equals 15 residues. The V gene lost 5 bases and the J gene lost 7 bases, with 20 bases spanning the gap. The CDR3 protein is CASSLGLNYRDEAFF. The CDR3 nucleotides read TGTGCCAGCAGCCTGGGGCTCAATTACAGGGATGAAGCTTTCTTT.

The V and J genes are TRBV11-2 and TRBJ1-5; tentative D call: TRBD1 (5 bases). The V end lost 5 bases, the J end lost 3 bases, and 17 bases lay between the germline ends. The germline V gene encodes CDR1 SGHAT and CDR2 FQNNGV. CDR3 size: 16 residues. The CDR3 loop is CASSLWGSGSNQPQHF. The CDR3 coding sequence is TGTGCCAGCAGCCTTTGGGGGTCAGGGTCCAATCAGCCCCAGCATTTT.

This sequence joins TRBV5-1 and TRBJ1-1; the D gene is possibly TRBD1 (5 bases). V was trimmed by 0 bases and J by 1 base, leaving 10 bases between them. CDR3 length: 15 amino acids. Looked up from germline, CDR1 is SGHRS and CDR2 is YFSETQ. DNA of the CDR3: TGCGCCAGCAGCTTGGAAGGGGTAAAGAACACTGAAGCTTTCTTT. Translation: CASSLEGVKNTEAFF.